The next 8 T cell receptor beta chains were all read from a single sample in a study of blood T cells in healthy people across ages. Primers used in a second PCR of roughly 7 to 11 cycles were a sample-barcoded 5' primer and a J-beta primer mix. TCRdb passed the 5' RACE reads through MiXCR, listing each CDR3 protein once. The sample contains roughly 1.4 million distinct CDR3 sequences, around 59% of which appear only once. Sequencing input: blood. Receptors originate from a man younger than 35 in good health.

The chain couples TRBV7-2 to TRBJ2-1; 12 bases align to TRBD2. CDR3 length: 16 residues. J gave up 6 bases and V 5 bases, and 8 bases lay outside the gene matches. CDR1 is SGHTA, CDR2 FQGNSA, per germline. CDR3 loop: CASSGQGTSGFNEQFF. CDR3 DNA: TGTGCCAGCAGCGGCCAGGGGACTAGCGGGTTCAATGAGCAGTTCTTC.

The V gene is TRBV9, the J gene TRBJ2-7; D unresolved. Trimming took off 0 bases at V and 0 bases at J, with 7 bases between the two ends. The CDR3 has 14 residues. Germline values: CDR1 SGDLS, CDR2 YYNGEE. The CDR3 DNA is TGTGCCAGCAGCGTAGACCTGGTCTCCTACGAGCAGTACTTC. Amino acid sequence: CASSVDLVSYEQYF.

The chain carries TRBV28 and TRBJ2-1; no reliable D call. The germline V and J ends were trimmed by 8 bases and 2 bases, with 10 bases remaining between them. Per germline, CDR1 MDHEN and CDR2 SYDVKM. The CDR3 sequence is 13 residues long. The CDR3 nucleotides read TGTGCCAGCGCGCTGTCTACCTACAATGAGCAGTTCTTC. Its translation: CASALSTYNEQFF.

This rearrangement joins TRBV4-1 to TRBJ2-1, with D possibly matching TRBD2 (6 bases). The V gene lost 0 bases and the J gene lost 11 bases, with 17 bases spanning the gap. CDR1 and CDR2 (germline): MGHRA, YSYEKL. The CDR3 spans 15 residues. CDR3 protein: CASSQDRGALNKQFF. Here the CDR3 DNA reads TGCGCCAGCAGCCAAGATCGCGGGGCTTTAAATAAGCAGTTCTTC.

The chain carries TRBV20-1 and TRBJ2-7, with TRBD1 as a possible D gene (5 bases). From germline, CDR1 is DFQATT and CDR2 SNEGSKA (reference sequence). Trimming stripped 3 bases from V and 2 bases from J, with 11 bases between. CDR3 length: 13 residues. The CDR3, as DNA: TGCAGTGCTAGCTCAGGGCGGACCTACGAGCAGTACTTC. Protein: CSASSGRTYEQYF.

This chain joins TRBV27 and TRBJ2-7; D not resolved. Near its end, the DNA agrees better with TRBJ2-5, so the J call may be wrong. This CDR3 is 13 amino acids long. The germline V gene has CDR1 MNHEY and CDR2 SMNVEV (reference sequence). CDR3: CASSFNPGETQYF. The CDR3 coding sequence is TGTGCCAGCAGTTTTAACCCCGGAGAGACCCAGTACTTC.

This clonotype was seen more than once but under ten times. The chain has TRBV6-1 and TRBJ2-5, with D unresolved. Trimming shortened V by 4 bases and J by 1 base, and 13 bases separated the two germline ends. Germline values: CDR1 MNHNS, CDR2 SASEGT. This CDR3 has 15 residues. The CDR3 region is CASSAADFSQETQYF. CDR3 bases: TGTGCCAGCAGTGCGGCCGATTTTTCCCAAGAGACCCAGTACTTC.

This clonotype was seen more than once but under ten times. The chain uses TRBV5-1 and TRBJ1-2, with D unclear. Trimming removed 1 base at V and 6 bases at J, with 10 bases between. Germline lookup yields CDR1 SGHRS and CDR2 YFSETQ. CDR3 length: 13 residues. CDR3 loop: CASSLLPGDGYTF. CDR3 DNA: TGCGCCAGCAGCTTGTTACCAGGAGATGGCTACACCTTC.